Sequencing of this T cell receptor (beta chain) was carried out in a study of identical twins. This clonotype was seen at least ten times. The antigen remains undetermined. Each cDNA held unique molecular identifiers, and template switching gave it a universal primer site. TCRdb used MiXCR to reprocess the 5' RACE reads, holding one entry per CDR3 protein. The table lists more than 650,000 distinct CDR3 sequences, approximately 6% of them singletons. Points from the study as a whole: Twin pairs had excess sharing that was weaker in beta out-of-frame sequences. Clonotypes of the beta chain that were abundant in cord blood carried fewer insertions (memory repertoires showed none). Conclusions came from cross-sectional statistical analysis, not from following the same donors.

This CDR3 spans 9 amino acids. Germline-derived CDR1 and CDR2 are MNHNS and SASEGT. V was shortened by 2 bases and J by 9 bases, with 0 bases between the two germline ends. This chain uses TRBV6-1 with TRBJ2-3; D gene ambiguous. Sequences were obtained from naive T cells sorted from blood. The receptor comes from a man younger than 30 in good health. CDR3 in DNA: TGTGCCAGCAGTGAAACGCAGTATTTT. Translated, it gives CASSETQYF.